These 18 T cell receptor beta chains came from one sample sequenced in a study of blood T cell repertoires in COVID-19. Data came from immunoSEQ multiplex PCR; TCRdb stores just in-frame clones and leaves some out. The sample has approximately 200,000 clones; around 87% are singletons. Sequencing was carried out using PBMCs or T cells enriched from blood (not recorded which). The source of these receptors is a man in his thirties or forties in a cohort exposed to, infected with or recovered from COVID-19 (not recorded which).

Of note for this clone: Sequence at one end of the junction differs from germline and may be a read error. V gene TRBV14 combines with J gene TRBJ2-7; tentatively, D is TRBD2 (6 bases). Germline V gives CDR1 SGHDN, CDR2 FVKESK. The CDR3 is made up of 12 amino acids. CDR3 DNA sequence: TGTGCCAGCAGCCAAGGAGGCGGGGTTCCCCACTTC. Its protein product is CASSQGGGVPHF.

This sequence joins TRBV19 and TRBJ2-7; tentatively, D is TRBD2 (5 bases). Germline CDR1 and CDR2: LNHDA and SQIVND (reference sequence). This CDR3 contains 13 residues. With 3 bases removed from V and 2 bases from J, the gap between germline ends came to 8 bases. The CDR3 coding sequence is TGTGCCAGTAGTATCGGGCGGGCCTACGAGCAGTACTTC. Residues: CASSIGRAYEQYF.

The chain is built from TRBV28 and TRBJ1-2; TRBD1 agrees at 9 bases. The germline gives CDR1 MDHEN, CDR2 SYDVKM. The CDR3 runs 15 residues. Trimming took 7 bases from V and 1 from J; bases not matched to a gene: 7. The DNA for the CDR3 is TGTGCCAGCATCGAACAGGGGGCTGGTAACTATGGCTACACCTTC. Encoded protein: CASIEQGAGNYGYTF.

The rearrangement links TRBV6-1 to TRBJ2-2; 12 bases agree with TRBD2. Per germline, CDR1 MNHNS and CDR2 SASEGT. This CDR3 is 16 amino acids long. Trimming at V came to 4 bases and at J to 5 bases, leaving 5 bases not matched to a gene. The CDR3 sequence: CASSGLAGVQTGELFF. DNA for the CDR3: TGTGCCAGCAGTGGACTAGCGGGAGTTCAGACCGGGGAGCTGTTTTTT.

This chain connects TRBV7-9 to TRBJ2-5, with 8 bases aligning to TRBD1. The ends lost 5 bases at V and 1 base at J; junction bases unmatched: 6. The CDR3 spans 15 residues. CDR1 is SEHNR, CDR2 FQNEAQ, per germline (reference sequence). The CDR3 DNA follows: TGTGCCAGCAGCGGGCGGACAGGGTTCCAAGAGACCCAGTACTTC. It translates to CASSGRTGFQETQYF.

This clone was seen only once. The chain combines TRBV24-1 with TRBJ2-7, with D maybe TRBD1 (6 bases). This CDR3 spans 13 amino acids. Per germline, CDR1 KGHDR and CDR2 SFDVKD. Trimming took off 0 bases at V and 5 bases at J, with 7 bases between the two ends. The CDR3: CATSDLYRDEQYF. The CDR3 region has the DNA TGTGCCACCAGTGATTTGTACAGGGACGAGCAGTACTTC.

The chain couples TRBV3-1 (or the pseudogene TRBV3-2) to TRBJ2-5; D is possibly TRBD2 (5 bases). V lost 0 bases to trimming and J lost 4 bases, with 9 bases between them. From germline, CDR1 is LGHDT and CDR2 YNNKEL (reference sequence). This CDR3 has 14 amino acids. The CDR3 coding sequence is TGTGCCAGCAGCCAAGATACTAGTACAGAGACCCAGTACTTC. This sequence encodes CASSQDTSTETQYF.

The CDR3: CASSGAQRGTGELFF. For the CDR3, the DNA is TGTGCCAGCAGCGGTGCACAACGAGGCACCGGGGAGCTGTTTTTT. The rearrangement links TRBV9 to TRBJ2-2; D remains unclear. Between the trimmed V and J ends, which lost 3 bases and 4 bases, there was a span of 13 bases. CDR3 length equals 15 residues. From germline, CDR1 is SGDLS and CDR2 YYNGEE.

The chain combines TRBV7-9 with TRBJ2-2; TRBD2 aligns across 9 bases. J was trimmed by 5 bases and V by 4 bases; bases with no gene match: 14. The CDR3 sequence is 18 residues long. Germline V gene lookup returns CDR1 SEHNR and CDR2 FQNEAQ (reference sequence). CDR3 in DNA: TGTGCCAGCAGCTCCCATGAGCTAGCGGGAATCAGGACCGGGGAGCTGTTTTTT. It is translated as CASSSHELAGIRTGELFF. The whole variable domain, filled in from reference TRBV7-9 and TRBJ2-2, reads DTGVSQNPRHKITKRGQNVTFRCDPISEHNRLYWYRQTLGQGPEFLTYFQNEAQLEKSRLLSDRFSAERPKGSFSTLEIQRTEQGDSAMYLCASSSHELAGIRTGELFFGEGSRLTVL.

The chain has TRBV10-2 and TRBJ2-7; tentatively, D is TRBD2 (6 bases). Per the germline V gene, CDR1 is WSHSY and CDR2 is SAAADI. The CDR3 is 15 residues long. V lost 0 bases and J 1 base, leaving 10 bases between the germline ends. The DNA of the CDR3 is TGCGCCAGCAGTGAGTCGGGACTGCGATCCTACGAGCAGTACTTC. Translation: CASSESGLRSYEQYF.

This sequence joins TRBV19 and TRBJ2-2; 8 bases map to TRBD1. This CDR3 comprises 15 residues. Germline lookup yields CDR1 LNHDA and CDR2 SQIVND (reference sequence). The ends lost 5 bases at V and 4 bases at J; junction bases unmatched: 6. CDR3 in amino acids: CASSRQGASTGELFF. The CDR3, as DNA: TGTGCCAGTAGTCGGCAGGGGGCCAGCACCGGGGAGCTGTTTTTT.

The chain links TRBV27 to TRBJ1-1, with TRBD1 matching over 7 bases. The germline gives CDR1 MNHEY, CDR2 SMNVEV (reference sequence). Unmatched junction bases numbered 6, after V lost 5 bases and J lost 3 bases. This CDR3 comprises 14 residues. The CDR3 DNA follows: TGTGCCAGCAGTCGACAGGGCGGGGACACTGAAGCTTTCTTT. This sequence encodes CASSRQGGDTEAFF.

The chain is built from TRBV27 and TRBJ1-2, with 10 bases aligning to TRBD1. CDR1 is MNHEY and CDR2 is SMNVEV in the germline V gene (reference sequence). Losses at the gene ends were 3 bases for V and 6 bases for J; bases not matched to a gene: 13. The CDR3 covers 17 residues. This CDR3 reads CASSLLTPGQGSNGYTF. CDR3 nucleotides: TGTGCCAGCAGTTTGCTGACCCCGGGACAGGGGAGTAATGGCTACACCTTC.

The chain uses TRBV9 and TRBJ2-7; 7 nucleotides match TRBD1. V trimming: 4 bases; J trimming: 5 bases; junction bases outside the gene matches: 15. This CDR3 contains 16 residues. Per germline, CDR1 SGDLS and CDR2 YYNGEE. As DNA, the CDR3 is TGTGCCAGCAGCAAGGGGGACAGTCCCATTACCAACGAGCAGTACTTC. Translation gives CASSKGDSPITNEQYF.

This chain joins TRBV28 and TRBJ2-7, with D perhaps matching TRBD1 (6 bases). CDR1 MDHEN and CDR2 SYDVKM come from the germline V gene. Trimming cost V 2 bases and J 2 bases, with 10 bases left between them. The CDR3 is made up of 14 amino acids. The CDR3 coding sequence is TGTGCCAGCAGTTTAGGGACACCAGCCTACGAGCAGTACTTC. This sequence encodes CASSLGTPAYEQYF.

The CDR3 sequence: CASSLDMDRGWDTGELFF. In DNA form, the CDR3 reads TGTGCCAGCAGCTTAGATATGGACAGGGGATGGGACACCGGGGAGCTGTTTTTT. The chain employs TRBV11-2 and TRBJ2-2, with TRBD1 identical over 9 bases. CDR1 and CDR2 from the germline V gene are SGHAT and FQNNGV. This CDR3 contains 18 residues. Losses at the gene ends were 0 bases for V and 3 bases for J; bases not matched to a gene: 8.

CDR3 sequence (DNA): TGCAGCGCTTTGGCAGGGGGTCAGCCCCAGCATTTT. It yields the protein CSALAGGQPQHF. The chain employs TRBV29-1 and TRBJ1-5, with 7 bases identical to TRBD1. CDR3 length equals 12 residues. Germline V CDR1 and CDR2: SQVTM, ANQGSEA. The V segment lost 7 bases and the J segment 6 bases; nucleotides outside the gene matches: 6.

The J gene is TRBJ2-7, the V gene TRBV4-1, with 9 bases fitting TRBD2. This CDR3 comprises 15 residues. The V gene's germline CDR1 is MGHRA and CDR2 YSYEKL. The trim removed 8 bases at V and 6 bases at J, leaving 14 bases unmatched. The CDR3 nucleotides read TGCGCCAGCGCAGCCAAGGCGGGAGGGCCCCTCGAGCAGTACTTC. As protein: CASAAKAGGPLEQYF.